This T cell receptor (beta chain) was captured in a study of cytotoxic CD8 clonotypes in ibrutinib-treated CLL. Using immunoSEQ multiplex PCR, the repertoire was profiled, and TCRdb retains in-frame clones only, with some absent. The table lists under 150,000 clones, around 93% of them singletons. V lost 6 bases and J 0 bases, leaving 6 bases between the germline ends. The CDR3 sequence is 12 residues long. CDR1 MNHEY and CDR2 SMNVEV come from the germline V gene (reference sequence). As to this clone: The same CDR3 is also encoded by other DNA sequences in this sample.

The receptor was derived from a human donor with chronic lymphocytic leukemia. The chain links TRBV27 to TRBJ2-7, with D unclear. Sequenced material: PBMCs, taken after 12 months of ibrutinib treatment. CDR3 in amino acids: CASSPSSYEQYF. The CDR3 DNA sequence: TGTGCCAGCAGCCCCAGCTCCTACGAGCAGTACTTC.